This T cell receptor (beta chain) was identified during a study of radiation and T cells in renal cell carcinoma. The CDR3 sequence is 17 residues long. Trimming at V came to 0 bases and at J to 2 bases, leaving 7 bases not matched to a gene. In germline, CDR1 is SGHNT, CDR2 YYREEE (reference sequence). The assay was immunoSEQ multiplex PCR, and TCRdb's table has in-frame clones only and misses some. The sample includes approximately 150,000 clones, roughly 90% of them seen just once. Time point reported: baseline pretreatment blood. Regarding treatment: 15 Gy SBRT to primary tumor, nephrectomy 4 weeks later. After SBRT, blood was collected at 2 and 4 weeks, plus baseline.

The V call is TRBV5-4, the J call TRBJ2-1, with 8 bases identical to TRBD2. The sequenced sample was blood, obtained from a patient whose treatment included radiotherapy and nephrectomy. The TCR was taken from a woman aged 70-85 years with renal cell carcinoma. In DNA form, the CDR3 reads TGTGCCAGCAGCTTGGCGGGCGGGGGGCGAACCTACAATGAGCAGTTCTTC. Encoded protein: CASSLAGGGRTYNEQFF.